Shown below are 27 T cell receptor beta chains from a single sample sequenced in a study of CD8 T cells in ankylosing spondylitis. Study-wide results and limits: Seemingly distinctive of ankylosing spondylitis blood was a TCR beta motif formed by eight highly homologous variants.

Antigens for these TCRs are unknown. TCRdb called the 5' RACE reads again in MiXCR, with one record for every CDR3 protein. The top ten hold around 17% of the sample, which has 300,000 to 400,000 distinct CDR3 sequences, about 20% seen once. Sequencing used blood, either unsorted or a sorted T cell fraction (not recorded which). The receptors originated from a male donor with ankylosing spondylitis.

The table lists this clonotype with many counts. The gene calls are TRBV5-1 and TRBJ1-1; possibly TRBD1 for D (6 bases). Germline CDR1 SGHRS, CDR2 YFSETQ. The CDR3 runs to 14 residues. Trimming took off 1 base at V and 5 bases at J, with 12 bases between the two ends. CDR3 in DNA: TGCGCCAGCAGCTTGCAGGGGCAGGGGACTGAAGCTTTCTTT. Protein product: CASSLQGQGTEAFF.

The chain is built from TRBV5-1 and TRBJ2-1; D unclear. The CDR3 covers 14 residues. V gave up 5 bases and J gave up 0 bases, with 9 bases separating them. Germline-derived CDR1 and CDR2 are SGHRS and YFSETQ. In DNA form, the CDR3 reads TGCGCCAGCAGGGACGCCAGCTCCTACAATGAGCAGTTCTTC. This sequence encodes CASRDASSYNEQFF.

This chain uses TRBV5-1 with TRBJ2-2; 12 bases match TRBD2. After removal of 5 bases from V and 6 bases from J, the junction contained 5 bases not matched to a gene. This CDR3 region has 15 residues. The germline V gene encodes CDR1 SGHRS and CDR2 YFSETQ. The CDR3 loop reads CASRPGLAGSGELFF. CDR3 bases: TGCGCCAGCAGACCCGGACTAGCGGGATCCGGGGAGCTGTTTTTT.

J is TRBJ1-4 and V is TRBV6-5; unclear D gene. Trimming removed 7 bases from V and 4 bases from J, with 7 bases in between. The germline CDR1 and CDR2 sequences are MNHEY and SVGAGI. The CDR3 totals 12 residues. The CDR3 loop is CASKGNNEKLFF. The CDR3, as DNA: TGTGCCAGCAAGGGCAATAATGAAAAACTGTTTTTT.

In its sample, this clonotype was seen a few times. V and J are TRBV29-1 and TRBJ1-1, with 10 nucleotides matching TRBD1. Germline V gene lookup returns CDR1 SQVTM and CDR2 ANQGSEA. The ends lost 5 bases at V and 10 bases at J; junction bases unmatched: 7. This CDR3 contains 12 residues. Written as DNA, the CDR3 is TGCAGCGTTCGTGGGGGGGACAGGGGAGCTTTCTTT. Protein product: CSVRGGDRGAFF.

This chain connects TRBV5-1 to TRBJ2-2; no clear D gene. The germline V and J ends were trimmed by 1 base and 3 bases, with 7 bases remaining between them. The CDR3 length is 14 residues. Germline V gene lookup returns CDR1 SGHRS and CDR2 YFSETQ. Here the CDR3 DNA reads TGCGCCAGCAGCTTGCCTGGGGACACCGGGGAGCTGTTTTTT. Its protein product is CASSLPGDTGELFF. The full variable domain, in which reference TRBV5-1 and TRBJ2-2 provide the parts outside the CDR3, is KAGVTQTPRYLIKTRGQQVTLSCSPISGHRSVSWYQQTPGQGLQFLFEYFSETQRNKGNFPGRFSGRQFSNSRSEMNVSTLELGDSALYLCASSLPGDTGELFFGEGSRLTVL.

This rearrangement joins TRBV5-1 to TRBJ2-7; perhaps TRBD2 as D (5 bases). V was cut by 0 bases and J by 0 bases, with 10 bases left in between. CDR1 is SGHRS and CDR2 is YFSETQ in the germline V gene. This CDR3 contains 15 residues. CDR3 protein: CASSLVVATSYEQYF. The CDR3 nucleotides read TGCGCCAGCAGCTTGGTGGTAGCGACCTCCTACGAGCAGTACTTC.

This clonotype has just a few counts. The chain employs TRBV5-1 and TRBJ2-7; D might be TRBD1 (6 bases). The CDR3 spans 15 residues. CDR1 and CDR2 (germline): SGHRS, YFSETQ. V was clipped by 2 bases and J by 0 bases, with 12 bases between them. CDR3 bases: TGCGCCAGCAGCTTACAGGGCTCGTACTCCTACGAGCAGTACTTC. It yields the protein CASSLQGSYSYEQYF.

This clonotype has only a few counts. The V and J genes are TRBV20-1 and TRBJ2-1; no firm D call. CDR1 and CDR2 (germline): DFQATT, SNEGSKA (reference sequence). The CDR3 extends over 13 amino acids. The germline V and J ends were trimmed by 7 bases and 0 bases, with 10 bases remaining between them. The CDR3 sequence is CSVNKDSYNEQFF. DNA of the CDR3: TGCAGTGTTAACAAGGACTCCTACAATGAGCAGTTCTTC.

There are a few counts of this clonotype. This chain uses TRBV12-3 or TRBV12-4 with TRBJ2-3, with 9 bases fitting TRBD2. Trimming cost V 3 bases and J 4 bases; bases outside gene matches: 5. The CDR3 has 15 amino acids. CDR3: CASSFAGGPADTQYF. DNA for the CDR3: TGTGCCAGCAGTTTTGCGGGAGGGCCAGCAGATACGCAGTATTTT.

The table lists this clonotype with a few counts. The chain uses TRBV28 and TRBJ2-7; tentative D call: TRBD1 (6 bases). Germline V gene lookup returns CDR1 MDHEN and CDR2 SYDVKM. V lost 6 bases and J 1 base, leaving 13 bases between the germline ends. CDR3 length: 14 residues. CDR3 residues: CASRNTGQSYEQYF. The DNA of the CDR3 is TGTGCCAGCAGAAATACGGGACAATCCTACGAGCAGTACTTC.

DNA for the CDR3: TGCAGCGTTGAAGAGGTGCGCTATGGCTACACCTTC. It codes for CSVEEVRYGYTF. V gene TRBV29-1 combines with J gene TRBJ1-2; D unresolved. The CDR3 sequence is 12 residues long. Germline V CDR1 and CDR2: SQVTM, ANQGSEA. V gave up 0 bases and J gave up 4 bases, with 6 bases separating them.

CDR3 sequence reads: CSAMPGLGTEQFF. CDR3 nucleotide sequence: TGCAGTGCTATGCCGGGACTAGGGACTGAGCAGTTCTTC. The chain joins TRBV20-1 to TRBJ2-1, with TRBD2 matching 8 bases. The CDR3 runs 13 residues. V was pared by 4 bases and J by 9 bases, with 8 bases of the junction left unmatched. CDR1 DFQATT and CDR2 SNEGSKA come from the germline V gene (reference sequence).

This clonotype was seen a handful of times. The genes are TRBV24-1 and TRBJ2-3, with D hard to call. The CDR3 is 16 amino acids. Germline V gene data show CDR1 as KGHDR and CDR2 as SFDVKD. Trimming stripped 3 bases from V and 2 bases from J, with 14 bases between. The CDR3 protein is CATSDAGRMATDTQYF. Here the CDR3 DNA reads TGTGCCACCAGTGATGCCGGACGGATGGCCACAGATACGCAGTATTTT.

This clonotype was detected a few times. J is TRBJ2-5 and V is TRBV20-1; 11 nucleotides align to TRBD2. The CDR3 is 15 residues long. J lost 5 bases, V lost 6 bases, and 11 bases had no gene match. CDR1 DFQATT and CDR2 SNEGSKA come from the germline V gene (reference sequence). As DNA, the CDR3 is TGCAGTGCGGACCGCCTAGCGGGAGGCGGTGAGACCCAGTACTTC. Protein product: CSADRLAGGGETQYF.

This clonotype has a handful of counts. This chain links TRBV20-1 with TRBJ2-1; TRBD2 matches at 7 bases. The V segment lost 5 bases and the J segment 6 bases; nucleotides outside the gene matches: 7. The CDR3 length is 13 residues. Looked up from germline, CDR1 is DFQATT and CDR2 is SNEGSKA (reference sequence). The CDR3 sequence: CSAGGRASNEQFF. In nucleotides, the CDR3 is TGCAGTGCTGGAGGGAGGGCTAGCAATGAGCAGTTCTTC.

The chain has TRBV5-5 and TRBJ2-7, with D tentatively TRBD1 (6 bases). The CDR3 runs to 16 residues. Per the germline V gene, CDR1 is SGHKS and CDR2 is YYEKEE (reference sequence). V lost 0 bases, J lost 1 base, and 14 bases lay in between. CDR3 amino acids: CASSLGPGDRSYEQYF. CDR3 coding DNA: TGTGCCAGCAGCTTGGGGCCAGGGGACCGTTCCTACGAGCAGTACTTC.

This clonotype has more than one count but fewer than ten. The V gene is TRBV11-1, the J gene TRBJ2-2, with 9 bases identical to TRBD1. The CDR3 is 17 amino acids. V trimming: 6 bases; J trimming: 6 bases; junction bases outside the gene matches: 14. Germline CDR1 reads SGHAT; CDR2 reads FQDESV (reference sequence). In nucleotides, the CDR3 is TGTGCCAGCAGTTTTCCCCTCCGACAGGGGGTTTCCGGGGAGCTGTTTTTT. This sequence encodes CASSFPLRQGVSGELFF.

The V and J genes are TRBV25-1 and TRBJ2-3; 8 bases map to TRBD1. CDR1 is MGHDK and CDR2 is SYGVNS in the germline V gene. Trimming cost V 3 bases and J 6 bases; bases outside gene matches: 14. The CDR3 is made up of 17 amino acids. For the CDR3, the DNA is TGTGCCAGCAGTGATAGGACAGGGTGGGGTGATTCGGATACGCAGTATTTT. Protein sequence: CASSDRTGWGDSDTQYF. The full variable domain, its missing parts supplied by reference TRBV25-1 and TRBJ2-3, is EADIYQTPRYLVIGTGKKITLECSQTMGHDKMYWYQQDPGMELHLIHYSYGVNSTEKGDLSSESTVSRIRTEHFPLTLESARPSHTSQYLCASSDRTGWGDSDTQYFGPGTRLTVL.

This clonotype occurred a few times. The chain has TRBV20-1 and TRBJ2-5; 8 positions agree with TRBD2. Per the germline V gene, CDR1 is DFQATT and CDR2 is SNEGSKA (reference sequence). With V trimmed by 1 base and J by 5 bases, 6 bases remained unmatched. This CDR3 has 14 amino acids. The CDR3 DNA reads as TGCAGTGCTAGAGTCGGGAGGGCCAGGGAGACCCAGTACTTC. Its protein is CSARVGRARETQYF.

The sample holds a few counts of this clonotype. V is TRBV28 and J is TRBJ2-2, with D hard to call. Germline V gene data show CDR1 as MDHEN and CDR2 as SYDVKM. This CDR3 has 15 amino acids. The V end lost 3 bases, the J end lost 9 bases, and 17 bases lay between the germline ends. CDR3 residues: CASSFRAEAARELFF. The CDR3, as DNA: TGTGCCAGCAGTTTTAGGGCAGAGGCGGCCCGGGAGCTGTTTTTT.

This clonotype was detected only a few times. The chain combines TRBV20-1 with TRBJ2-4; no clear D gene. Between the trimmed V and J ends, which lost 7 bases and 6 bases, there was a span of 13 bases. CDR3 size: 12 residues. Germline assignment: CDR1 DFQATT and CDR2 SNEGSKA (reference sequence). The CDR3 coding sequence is TGCAGTGGGCATGCTTTAGGAAACATTCAGTACTTC. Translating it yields CSGHALGNIQYF.

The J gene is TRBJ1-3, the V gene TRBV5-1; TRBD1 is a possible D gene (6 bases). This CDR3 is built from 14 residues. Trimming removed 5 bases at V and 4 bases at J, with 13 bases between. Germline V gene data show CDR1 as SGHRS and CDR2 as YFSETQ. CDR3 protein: CASRQGFSGNTIYF. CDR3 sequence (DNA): TGCGCCAGCAGACAGGGCTTCAGCGGAAACACCATATATTTT.

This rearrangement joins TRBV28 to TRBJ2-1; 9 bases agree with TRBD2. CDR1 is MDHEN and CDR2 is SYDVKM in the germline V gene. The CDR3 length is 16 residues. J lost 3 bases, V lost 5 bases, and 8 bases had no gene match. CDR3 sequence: CASSQPLAGYYNEQFF. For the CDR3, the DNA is TGTGCCAGCAGTCAACCCCTAGCGGGATACTACAATGAGCAGTTCTTC.

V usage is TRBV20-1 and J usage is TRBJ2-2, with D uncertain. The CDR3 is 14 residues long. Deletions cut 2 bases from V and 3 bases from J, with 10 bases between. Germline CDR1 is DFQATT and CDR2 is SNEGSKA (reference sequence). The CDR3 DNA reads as TGCAGTGCTAGACGAAGGGCAGACACCGGGGAGCTGTTTTTT. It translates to CSARRRADTGELFF.

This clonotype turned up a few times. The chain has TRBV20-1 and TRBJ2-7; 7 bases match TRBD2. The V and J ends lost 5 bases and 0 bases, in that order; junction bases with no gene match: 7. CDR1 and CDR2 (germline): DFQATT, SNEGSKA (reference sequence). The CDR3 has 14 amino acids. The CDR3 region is CSAFRDYYSYEQYF. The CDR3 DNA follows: TGCAGTGCTTTCCGGGACTACTACTCCTACGAGCAGTACTTC.

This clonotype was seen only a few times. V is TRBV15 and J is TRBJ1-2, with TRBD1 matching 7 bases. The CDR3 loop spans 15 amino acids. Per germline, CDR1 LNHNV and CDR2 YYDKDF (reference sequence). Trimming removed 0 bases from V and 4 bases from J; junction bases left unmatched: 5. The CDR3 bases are TGTGCCACCAGCAGAGATATCGGGACAGCCTATGGCTACACCTTC. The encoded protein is CATSRDIGTAYGYTF.